Below are 14 T cell receptor beta chains sequenced from a single sample in a study of T-cell reconstitution after alpha-beta-depleted transplantation in children. Preparation of the TCRbeta library involved a method that used unique molecular identifiers. TCRdb called the PCR reads again in MiXCR, with one record for every CDR3 protein. The sample holds around 100,000 distinct CDR3 sequences, approximately 10% seen once. Sequences were derived from PBMCs, sampled before TCRalphabeta/CD19-depleted stem cell transplant. Every receptor here comes from a boy between 2 and 15 years old with acute lymphoblastic leukemia, due to receive a stem cell transplant.

This clonotype was observed at least ten times. The rearrangement joins TRBV20-1 to TRBJ2-7; the match to TRBD2 covers 11 bases. Germline CDR1 and CDR2: DFQATT and SNEGSKA (reference sequence). The V and J ends lost 6 bases and 3 bases, in that order; junction bases with no gene match: 10. The CDR3 has 15 amino acids. The CDR3 DNA reads TGCAGTGCCATAACCACTAGCGGGAGAAACTACGAGCAGTACTTC. As protein: CSAITTSGRNYEQYF.

This clonotype was observed a few times. V gene TRBV12-3 or TRBV12-4 combines with J gene TRBJ1-1; TRBD1 matches 7 bases. Trimming at V came to 4 bases and at J to 0 bases, leaving 8 bases not matched to a gene. The CDR3 loop spans 16 amino acids. Here the CDR3 DNA reads TGTGCCAGCAGTTACCTGCCAGGGGGACTGAACACTGAAGCTTTCTTT. This translates into CASSYLPGGLNTEAFF.

This clonotype was seen many times. The chain employs TRBV5-5 and TRBJ2-1; 7 bases align to TRBD1. Germline V CDR1 and CDR2: SGHKS, YYEKEE (reference sequence). This CDR3 contains 15 residues. The J segment lost 2 bases and the V segment lost 5 bases, leaving 7 bases of the junction unmatched. DNA of the CDR3: TGTGCCAGCAGATGGCCCGGGACAGCCTACAATGAGCAGTTCTTC. It codes for CASRWPGTAYNEQFF.

The chain has TRBV28 and TRBJ2-2, with 10 positions matching TRBD1. This CDR3 contains 18 residues. Germline V lookup: CDR1 MDHEN, CDR2 SYDVKM. After removal of 2 bases from V and 4 bases from J, the junction contained 10 bases not matched to a gene. In DNA form, the CDR3 reads TGTGCCAGCAGTTTAGAGGGACAGGGGCTGGGTCGCACCGGGGAGCTGTTTTTT. Translation gives CASSLEGQGLGRTGELFF.

The chain is built from TRBV7-2 and TRBJ1-2; tentative D call: TRBD1 (5 bases). Trimming stripped 1 base from V and 5 bases from J, with 14 bases between. CDR1 is SGHTA and CDR2 is FQGNSA in the germline V gene. The CDR3 has 15 residues. CDR3 coding DNA: TGTGCCAGCAGCTTAGTGACGGCAGGGATGTATGGCTACACCTTC. It is translated as CASSLVTAGMYGYTF.

This clonotype was detected only a few times. An end of the junction differs from the germline gene, which may be a read error. V gene TRBV5-5 combines with J gene TRBJ1-1; 8 positions match TRBD1. The germline V gene has CDR1 SGHKS and CDR2 YYEKEE (reference sequence). The length of the CDR3 is 14 residues. CDR3 sequence reads: CASTQQGVNTEAFF. The CDR3 DNA follows: TGTGCCAGCACTCAACAGGGGGTGAATACTGAAGCTTTCTTT.

This clonotype turned up a few times. The CDR3 reads CASTGARQGVGYTF. The CDR3 coding sequence is TGTGCCAGCACCGGAGCGCGGCAGGGGGTTGGCTACACCTTC. V is TRBV6-1 and J is TRBJ1-2, with 7 nucleotides matching TRBD1. The CDR3 contains 14 residues. From germline, CDR1 is MNHNS and CDR2 SASEGT. Trimming took 7 bases from V and 7 from J; bases not matched to a gene: 12.

The genes are TRBV4-1 and TRBJ2-3, with a weak D call TRBD1 (7 bases). The V end was cut by 4 bases, the J end by 4 bases, with 15 bases between. The length of the CDR3 is 15 residues. Germline values: CDR1 MGHRA, CDR2 YSYEKL. Written as DNA, the CDR3 is TGCGCCAGCAGCCTCCAGGGGGGACGGGCAGATACGCAGTATTTT. This sequence encodes CASSLQGGRADTQYF.

This clonotype was seen repeatedly, ten times or more. This chain links TRBV5-1 with TRBJ2-1; TRBD2 matches 10 bases. V trimming: 0 bases; J trimming: 5 bases; junction bases outside the gene matches: 2. Germline V gene sequence: CDR1 SGHRS, CDR2 YFSETQ. This CDR3 has 15 residues. The CDR3 here is CASSLGLAGDNEQFF. The CDR3 region has the DNA TGCGCCAGCAGCTTGGGGCTAGCGGGAGACAATGAGCAGTTCTTC. Full variable domain (outside the CDR3, taken from reference TRBV5-1 and TRBJ2-1): KAGVTQTPRYLIKTRGQQVTLSCSPISGHRSVSWYQQTPGQGLQFLFEYFSETQRNKGNFPGRFSGRQFSNSRSEMNVSTLELGDSALYLCASSLGLAGDNEQFFGPGTRLTVL.

This clonotype came up a few times. The V call is TRBV15, the J call TRBJ2-1; 7 nucleotides agree with TRBD2. Germline lookup yields CDR1 LNHNV and CDR2 YYDKDF (reference sequence). This CDR3 contains 15 residues. Trimming took 3 bases from V and 4 from J; bases not matched to a gene: 6. The DNA for the CDR3 is TGTGCCACCAGCAGCGAACGTAGCGGGTACAATGAGCAGTTCTTC. Amino acids: CATSSERSGYNEQFF.

The sample holds a few counts of this clonotype. The chain uses TRBV28 and TRBJ2-3; 11 nucleotides match TRBD2. J was trimmed by 0 bases and V by 5 bases; bases with no gene match: 19. This CDR3 comprises 21 residues. Germline V gene lookup returns CDR1 MDHEN and CDR2 SYDVKM. This CDR3 reads CASSTGLRGLAEAVSTDTQYF. The CDR3, as DNA: TGTGCCAGCAGTACGGGTCTCCGGGGACTAGCGGAGGCAGTTAGCACAGATACGCAGTATTTT.

This clonotype was found a few times. CDR3 nucleotide sequence: TGTGCCAGCAGTCCAATTGGACTAAACGGGGAGACCCAGTACTTC. It is translated as CASSPIGLNGETQYF. The chain links TRBV6-1 to TRBJ2-5, with D possibly TRBD2 on 6 matching bases. V was clipped by 5 bases and J by 5 bases, with 18 bases between them. Germline V gene sequence: CDR1 MNHNS, CDR2 SASEGT. The CDR3 loop spans 15 amino acids.

This clonotype has a count of ten or more. The chain employs TRBV5-1 and TRBJ2-3; 7 bases align to TRBD2. The CDR3 extends over 13 amino acids. V was clipped by 7 bases and J by 6 bases; unmatched bases: 8. CDR1 and CDR2 (germline): SGHRS, YFSETQ. CDR3 in DNA: TGCGCCAGCGCGCGGGAGCCAGGGGATACGCAGTATTTT. Encoded protein: CASAREPGDTQYF.

A few counts support this clonotype. The V and J genes are TRBV7-6 and TRBJ1-6; D is ambiguous. Trimming left V 5 bases short and J 9 bases short, with 20 bases between. This CDR3 spans 16 amino acids. In germline, CDR1 is SGHVS, CDR2 FNYEAQ. The CDR3 DNA sequence: TGTGCCAGCAGCGCCGAGGGCCAGGCCGGCGTTTCACCCCTCCACTTT. Its translation: CASSAEGQAGVSPLHF.